This entry describes one T cell receptor beta chain. The V gene end was trimmed by 6 bases and the J gene end by 5 bases; junction bases not matched to a gene: 6. This CDR3 has 13 residues. Per the germline V gene, CDR1 is MNHEY and CDR2 is SMNVEV (reference sequence). Assignments of participants to cohorts depended upon their own reported clinical history. The sample originates from a study of blood T cell repertoires in COVID-19. Study summary: Nucleic acid was either cDNA or gDNA, and it came from T cells, B-cell-depleted T cells, or PBMCs.

Only in-frame clones appear in the TCRdb table, and some are missing; sequencing was by immunoSEQ multiplex PCR. The sample shows 120,000 to 150,000 clones, roughly 90% of them seen only once. The gene calls are TRBV27 and TRBJ1-1, with TRBD1 matching 7 bases. Input material: PBMCs or T cells enriched from blood (not recorded which). This TCR came from a woman aged 25 to 39 with acute COVID-19. In nucleotides, the CDR3 is TGTGCCAGCAGCCAGTCCAGGGGGACTGAAGCTTTCTTT. Residues: CASSQSRGTEAFF.